This TCR beta chain was identified in a study of Ad26.COV2.S vaccination and SARS-CoV-2 variants. Study summary: The donor participated in the COV1001 trial, in its Ad26.COV2.S arm. Ad26.COV2.S, an intramuscular injection, was given once or twice 56 days apart.

Data came from immunoSEQ multiplex PCR; TCRdb stores just in-frame clones and leaves some out. The top ten hold approximately 3.6% of the sample, which has approximately 350,000 clones, roughly 91% seen once. Described treatment: 15 to 20 received Ad26.COV2.S at low or high dose, single or two shots; about 5 received placebo; per-sample allocation not given. Specimen acquisition occurred on day 63 following the initial vaccine or placebo injection. Based in Boston, the donor was an adult of 18-55 years. CDR1 LGHNA and CDR2 YSLEER come from the germline V gene. CDR3 length equals 15 residues. The trim removed 2 bases at V and 9 bases at J, leaving 10 bases unmatched.

The input for sequencing was peripheral blood, taken in a trial of Ad26.COV2.S vaccine versus placebo. The TCR comes from a person aged 18 to 65 who received the Ad26.COV2.S COVID-19 vaccine or a placebo. The genes are TRBV4-3 and TRBJ2-1; 7 nucleotides line up with TRBD2. This chain's CDR3 is CASSQPSWGGVEQFF. The CDR3 DNA is TGCGCCAGCAGCCAACCCTCGTGGGGGGGGGTTGAGCAGTTCTTC.